Below, 13 T cell receptor beta chains from the same sample are listed, as sequenced in a study of OX40 agonist ivuxolimab in advanced cancers. Assay used: immunoSEQ multiplex PCR; TCRdb lists only in-frame clones, some missing. The top ten clones hold around 28% of a sample with over 25,000 clones, approximately 86% of them seen once. The sample in question was CD4+ or CD8+ T cells sorted from blood, obtained in a trial of the OX40 agonist ivuxolimab. Source of these receptors: an adult with an advanced solid tumor such as melanoma, head and neck, liver or kidney cancer.

This clone was seen only once. CDR3 nucleotides: TGTGCCTGGAGTAACCGGGGACACGGAAAATTATCCCAGCATTTT. Translation gives CAWSNRGHGKLSQHF. The rearrangement uses TRBV30 and TRBJ1-5; possibly TRBD1 for D (6 bases). Germline assignment: CDR1 GTSNPN and CDR2 SVGIG (reference sequence). Trimming removed 2 bases at V and 11 bases at J, with 22 bases between. CDR3 length: 15 amino acids. Looking up the rest from reference TRBV30 and TRBJ1-5 gives the full variable domain: SQTIHQWPATLVQPVGSPLSLECTVEGTSNPNLYWYRQAAGRGLQLLFYSVGIGQISSEVPQNLSASRPQDRQFILSSKKLLLSDSGFYLCAWSNRGHGKLSQHFGDGTRLSIL.

In its sample, this clone was seen once. This chain joins TRBV21-1 and TRBJ1-5; TRBD1, the table's D call, lacks a check against the DNA. TRBV21-1 constitutes a pseudogene. The CDR3 contains 19 residues. The CDR3 DNA reads TGTGCCAGCATCCCGCGAGGGGGCAGTACAGACTATAGCAATCAGCCCCAGCATTTT. Protein product: CASIPRGGSTDYSNQPQHF.

The chain uses TRBV27 and TRBJ2-3; no clear D gene. The CDR3 loop spans 14 amino acids. Trimming took off 1 base at V and 2 bases at J, with 7 bases between the two ends. Germline CDR1 reads MNHEY; CDR2 reads SMNVEV (reference sequence). The CDR3 DNA sequence: TGTGCCAGCAGTTTATTACGGTCCACAGATACGCAGTATTTT. Translated: CASSLLRSTDTQYF.

The chain has TRBV6-1 and TRBJ1-2; D not resolved. Between the trimmed V and J ends, which lost 1 base and 4 bases, there was a span of 7 bases. Germline loops: CDR1 MNHNS, CDR2 SASEGT. The CDR3 consists of 13 residues. Here the CDR3 DNA reads TGTGCCAGCAGTGAAGGGGCAGGCTATGGCTACACCTTC. It translates to CASSEGAGYGYTF.

V gene TRBV11-2 combines with J gene TRBJ2-7; TRBD1 aligns across 10 bases. This CDR3 comprises 15 residues. The V and J ends lost 4 bases and 3 bases, in that order; junction bases with no gene match: 6. Germline CDR1 SGHAT, CDR2 FQNNGV. The CDR3 DNA is TGTGCCAGCAGCTCCCCCGGGACAGGGGTCTACGAGCAGTACTTC. Translating gives CASSSPGTGVYEQYF.

The chain combines TRBV7-3 with TRBJ2-1; 10 nucleotides align to TRBD2. Per germline, CDR1 SGHTA and CDR2 FQGTGA. The ends lost 5 bases at V and 7 bases at J; junction bases unmatched: 17. The CDR3 spans 18 residues. The DNA of the CDR3 is TGTGCCAGCAGCCCACAACCCCCTGCAGCGGGAGGGTATAATGAGCAGTTCTTC. This translates into CASSPQPPAAGGYNEQFF.

This clone was observed a few times. This chain uses TRBV5-1 with TRBJ2-1; 8 bases are a match to TRBD1. Germline V gene lookup returns CDR1 SGHRS and CDR2 YFSETQ. This CDR3 comprises 15 residues. V trimming: 4 bases; J trimming: 0 bases; junction bases outside the gene matches: 3. CDR3 nucleotide sequence: TGCGCCAGCAGCACAGGGGGTGCCTCCTACAATGAGCAGTTCTTC. Amino acids: CASSTGGASYNEQFF.

This clone has just one count. The rearrangement joins TRBV28 to TRBJ2-5; 8 bases agree with TRBD2. The CDR3 runs to 11 residues. Germline loops: CDR1 MDHEN, CDR2 SYDVKM. V gave up 5 bases and J gave up 11 bases; unmatched junction bases: 4. The CDR3 loop is CASSTPGGQYF. For the CDR3, the DNA is TGTGCCAGCAGTACCCCGGGGGGGCAGTACTTC.

The rearrangement joins TRBV20-1 to TRBJ2-7; no clear D gene. The CDR3 is 10 amino acids. Germline CDR1 and CDR2: DFQATT and SNEGSKA (reference sequence). The V end was cut by 5 bases, the J end by 4 bases, with 6 bases between. CDR3 amino acids: CSAAEYEQYF. In DNA form, the CDR3 reads TGCAGTGCTGCAGAGTACGAGCAGTACTTC.

The rearrangement links TRBV7-9 to TRBJ1-5; possibly TRBD1 for D (5 bases). V was shortened by 5 bases and J by 4 bases, with 12 bases between the two germline ends. CDR3 length: 14 amino acids. Germline V CDR1 and CDR2: SEHNR, FQNEAQ (reference sequence). CDR3 in amino acids: CASSPRGANQPQHF. DNA of the CDR3: TGTGCCAGCAGCCCCCGCGGGGCAAATCAGCCCCAGCATTTT. Full variable domain (outside the CDR3, taken from reference TRBV7-9 and TRBJ1-5): DTGVSQNPRHKITKRGQNVTFRCDPISEHNRLYWYRQTLGQGPEFLTYFQNEAQLEKSRLLSDRFSAERPKGSFSTLEIQRTEQGDSAMYLCASSPRGANQPQHFGDGTRLSIL.

This sequence joins TRBV6-6 and TRBJ2-2, with 10 bases identical to TRBD1. After removal of 6 bases from V and 5 bases from J, the junction contained 6 bases not matched to a gene. The length of the CDR3 is 15 residues. The germline gives CDR1 MNHNY, CDR2 SVGAGI (reference sequence). CDR3 sequence reads: CASSPSGQGTGELFF. The DNA of the CDR3 is TGTGCCAGCAGCCCCTCGGGACAGGGGACCGGGGAGCTGTTTTTT.

This rearrangement joins TRBV30 to TRBJ2-7; 9 nucleotides match TRBD2. V was clipped by 2 bases and J by 1 base; unmatched bases: 6. Germline V CDR1 and CDR2: GTSNPN, SVGIG (reference sequence). There are 15 residues in the CDR3. For the CDR3, the DNA is TGTGCCTGGAGTACACTAGCGGGCCCTTCCTACGAGCAGTACTTC. Translating gives CAWSTLAGPSYEQYF.

The gene calls are TRBV7-2 and TRBJ2-7; 10 nucleotides align to TRBD1. The CDR3 totals 15 residues. Germline V gives CDR1 SGHTA, CDR2 FQGNSA. With V trimmed by 3 bases and J by 1 base, 3 bases remained unmatched. In DNA form, the CDR3 reads TGTGCCAGCAGCTTGTGGGACAGGGGTTCCTACGAGCAGTACTTC. Its protein product is CASSLWDRGSYEQYF.